This T cell receptor beta chain emerged from a study of T cell changes during pregnancy in multiple sclerosis. Sequencing was performed with immunoSEQ multiplex PCR; in TCRdb, only in-frame clones are kept and a portion is missing. The table has around 61,000 clones, more than 80% seen once; the top ten hold approximately 1%. There are 16 residues in the CDR3. CDR1 is KGHSH and CDR2 is LQKENI in the germline V gene. After removal of 3 bases from V and 4 bases from J, the junction contained 7 bases not matched to a gene. This clone was picked up one time. Sequenced material: peripheral blood, taken in the first trimester of pregnancy. The chain employs TRBV18 and TRBJ2-5; TRBD1 matches at 11 bases. The sequence was collected from a female donor in good health, enrolled as a control in a pregnancy study. The chain's CDR3 is CASSPRTGGKRETQYF. DNA for the CDR3: TGTGCCAGCTCACCGCGGACAGGGGGCAAGAGAGAGACCCAGTACTTC.